This T cell receptor beta chain was retrieved from a study of cytomegalovirus exposure and HLA in healthy donors. The primer mix had 60 Vbeta and 13 Jbeta primers. Clones were read by immunoSEQ multiplex PCR, and TCRdb kept only the in-frame ones, dropping some. The table records around 85,000 clones, less than 85% of them present only once. Regarding this clone: Antigen: not known.

This CDR3 region has 15 residues. V was pared by 3 bases and J by 1 base, with 9 bases between. From germline, CDR1 is MGHRA and CDR2 YSYEKL. General observations from the study: It was 164 TCR beta chains that were listed as cytomegalovirus-associated.

The V gene is TRBV4-1, the J gene TRBJ2-2, with a tentative D call TRBD1 (6 bases). Sequenced material: PBMCs. This TCR was sampled from a man aged 55 to 70 in good health and CMV-seronegative. The CDR3, as DNA: TGCGCCAGCAGCCACCGGACAGTGAACACCGGGGAGCTGTTTTTT. The encoded protein is CASSHRTVNTGELFF.